The source of this T cell receptor (beta chain) is a study of blood T cells in healthy people across ages. A second PCR, run for roughly 7 to 11 cycles, used a sample-barcoded 5' primer plus a J-beta primer mix. TCRdb redid the calling of the 5' RACE reads with MiXCR, one entry per CDR3 protein. The data show approximately 1.5 million distinct CDR3 sequences, about 31% seen once. This clonotype has ten or more counts. The germline CDR1 and CDR2 sequences are ENHRY and SYGVKD. There are 14 residues in the CDR3. V lost 5 bases, J lost 3 bases, and 2 bases stayed unmatched. The sequence came from a woman in her twenties or thirties in good health. The chain couples TRBV10-3 to TRBJ2-5; 11 bases fit TRBD1. The sample comprised blood. The CDR3 DNA follows: TGTGCCATCAGTACGGGACAGGGGGAAGAGACCCAGTACTTC. Its protein is CAISTGQGEETQYF.